Sequencing of this T cell receptor beta chain was carried out in a study of T cells in Graves' hyperthyroidism and ophthalmopathy. Study-wide results and caveats: Stable hyperthyroidism was separated from ophthalmopathy by a model based on 13 V-J features.

This clonotype was seen a handful of times. Its antigen is unidentified. Amplified TCR beta CDR3 regions came from RNA transcripts. The HTBI primer set drove a first-round RT-PCR of the TCR CDR3. One entry per CDR3 protein results from TCRdb running MiXCR on the multiplex PCR reads. The sample carries 90,000 to 120,000 distinct CDR3 sequences, approximately 15% recorded once. Hyperthyroidism of Graves' type that showed no ophthalmopathy progression within 18 months was stable. Patients were aged 18 to 65, had disease duration under 2 months, and had newly diagnosed hyperthyroidism. PBMCs were collected from an approximately 9.5 ml volume of fresh peripheral blood. CDR1 is MNHEY and CDR2 is SMNVEV in the germline V gene (reference sequence). Trimming removed 1 base from V and 5 bases from J, with 6 bases in between. The CDR3 runs 13 residues.

This chain connects TRBV27 to TRBJ1-5, with D uncertain. This TCR was sampled from a woman aged 45 to 65 with Graves' hyperthyroidism. Sequencing input: blood. DNA of the CDR3: TGTGCCAGCAGTTTATGGTCCGATCAGCCCCAGCATTTT. Translation: CASSLWSDQPQHF.